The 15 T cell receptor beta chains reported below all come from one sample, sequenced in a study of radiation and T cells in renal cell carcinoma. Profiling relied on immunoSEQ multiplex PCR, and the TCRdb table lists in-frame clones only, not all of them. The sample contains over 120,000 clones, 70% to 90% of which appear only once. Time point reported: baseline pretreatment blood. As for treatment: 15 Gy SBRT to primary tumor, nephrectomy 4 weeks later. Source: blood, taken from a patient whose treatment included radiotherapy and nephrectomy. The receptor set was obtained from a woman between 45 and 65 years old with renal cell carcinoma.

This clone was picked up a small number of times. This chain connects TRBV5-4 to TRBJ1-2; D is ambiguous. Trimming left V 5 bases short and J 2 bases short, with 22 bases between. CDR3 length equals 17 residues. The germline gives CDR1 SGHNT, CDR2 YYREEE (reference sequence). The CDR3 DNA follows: TGTGCCAGCAGGTCTCCGGGGAGCCAAGCCAACAACTATGGCTACACCTTC. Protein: CASRSPGSQANNYGYTF.

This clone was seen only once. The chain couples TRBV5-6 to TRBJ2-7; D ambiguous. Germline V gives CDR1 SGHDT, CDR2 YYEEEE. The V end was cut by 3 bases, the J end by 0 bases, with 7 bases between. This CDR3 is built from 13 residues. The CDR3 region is CASSYGSSYEQYF. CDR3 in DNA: TGTGCCAGCAGCTATGGTTCCTCCTACGAGCAGTACTTC.

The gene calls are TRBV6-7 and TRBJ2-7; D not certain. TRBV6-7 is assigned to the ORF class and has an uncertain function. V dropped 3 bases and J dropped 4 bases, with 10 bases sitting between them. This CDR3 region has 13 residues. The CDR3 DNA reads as TGTGCCAGCAGTTATGGGGTGCGGTACGAGCAGTACTTC. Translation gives CASSYGVRYEQYF.

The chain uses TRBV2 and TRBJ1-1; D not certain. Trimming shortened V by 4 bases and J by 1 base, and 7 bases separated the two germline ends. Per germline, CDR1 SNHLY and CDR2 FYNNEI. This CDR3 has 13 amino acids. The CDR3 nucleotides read TGTGCCAGCAGTGTCTGGCCGAACACTGAAGCTTTCTTT. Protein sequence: CASSVWPNTEAFF.

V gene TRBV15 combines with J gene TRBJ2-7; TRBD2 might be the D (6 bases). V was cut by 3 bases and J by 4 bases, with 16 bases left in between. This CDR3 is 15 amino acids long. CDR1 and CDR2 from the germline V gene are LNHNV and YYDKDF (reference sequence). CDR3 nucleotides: TGTGCCACCAGCAGGGGAGGCGGGCAAAGATACGAGCAGTACTTC. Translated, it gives CATSRGGGQRYEQYF.

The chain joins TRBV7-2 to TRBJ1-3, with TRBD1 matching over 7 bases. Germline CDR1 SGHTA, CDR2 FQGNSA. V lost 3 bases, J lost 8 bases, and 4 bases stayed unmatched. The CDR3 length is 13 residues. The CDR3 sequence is CASSFDREDTIYF. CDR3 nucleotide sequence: TGTGCCAGCAGCTTCGACAGGGAGGACACCATATATTTT.

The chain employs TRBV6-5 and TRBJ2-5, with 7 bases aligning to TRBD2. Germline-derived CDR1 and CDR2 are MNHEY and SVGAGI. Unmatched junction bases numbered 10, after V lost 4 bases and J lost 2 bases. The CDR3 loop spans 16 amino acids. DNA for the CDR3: TGTGCCAGCAGTTCCCCCCGGCTAGCGGATCAAGAGACCCAGTACTTC. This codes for CASSSPRLADQETQYF.

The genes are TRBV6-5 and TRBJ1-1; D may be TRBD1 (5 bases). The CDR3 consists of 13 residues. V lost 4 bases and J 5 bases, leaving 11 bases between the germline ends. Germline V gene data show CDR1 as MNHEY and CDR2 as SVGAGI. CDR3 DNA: TGTGCCAGCAGTTCCGTGACAGCAACTGAAGCTTTCTTT. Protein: CASSSVTATEAFF.

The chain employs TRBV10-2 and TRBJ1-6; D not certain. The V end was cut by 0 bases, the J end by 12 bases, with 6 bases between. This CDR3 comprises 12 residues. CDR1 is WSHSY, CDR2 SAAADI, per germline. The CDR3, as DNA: TGCGCCAGCAGTGAGTCAGGGTTACCCCTCCACTTT. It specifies CASSESGLPLHF.

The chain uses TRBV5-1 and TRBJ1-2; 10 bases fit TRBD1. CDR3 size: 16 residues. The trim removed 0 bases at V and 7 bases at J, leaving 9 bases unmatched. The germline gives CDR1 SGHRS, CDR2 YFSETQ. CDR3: CASSLDGQGESGGYTF. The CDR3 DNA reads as TGCGCCAGCAGCTTGGATGGACAGGGGGAGAGCGGTGGCTACACCTTC.

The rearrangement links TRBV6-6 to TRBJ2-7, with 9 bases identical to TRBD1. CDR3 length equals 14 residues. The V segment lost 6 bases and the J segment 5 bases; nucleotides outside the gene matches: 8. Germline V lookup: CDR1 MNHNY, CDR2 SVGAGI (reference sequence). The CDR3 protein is CASSSGTGFHEQYF. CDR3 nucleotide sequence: TGTGCCAGCAGCTCCGGGACAGGGTTCCACGAGCAGTACTTC.

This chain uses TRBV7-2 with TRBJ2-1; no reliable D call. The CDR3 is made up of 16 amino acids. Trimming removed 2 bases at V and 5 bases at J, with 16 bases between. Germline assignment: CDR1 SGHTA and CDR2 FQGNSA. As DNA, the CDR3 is TGTGCCAGCAGCTTAAGGATGGCAAACACAGACAATGAGCAGTTCTTC. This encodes CASSLRMANTDNEQFF.

The chain's CDR3 is CAIRKDMGTEAFF. The DNA of the CDR3 is TGTGCCATCAGAAAGGACATGGGGACTGAAGCTTTCTTT. This chain joins TRBV10-3 and TRBJ1-1, with TRBD1 as a possible D gene (5 bases). Germline lookup yields CDR1 ENHRY and CDR2 SYGVKD. The CDR3 sequence is 13 residues long. V gave up 6 bases and J gave up 5 bases, with 13 bases separating them.

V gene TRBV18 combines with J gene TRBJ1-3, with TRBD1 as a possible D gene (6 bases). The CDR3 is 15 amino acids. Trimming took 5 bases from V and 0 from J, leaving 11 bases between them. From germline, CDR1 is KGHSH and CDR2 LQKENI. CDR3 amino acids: CASSTGQSSGNTIYF. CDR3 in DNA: TGTGCCAGCTCAACTGGACAGTCCTCTGGAAACACCATATATTTT.

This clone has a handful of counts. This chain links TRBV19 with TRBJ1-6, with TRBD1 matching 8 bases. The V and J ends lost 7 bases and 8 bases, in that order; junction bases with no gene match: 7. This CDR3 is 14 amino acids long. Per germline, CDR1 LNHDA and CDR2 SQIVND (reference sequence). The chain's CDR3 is CASKPDRGDSPLHF. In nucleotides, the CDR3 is TGTGCCAGTAAACCCGACAGGGGAGATTCACCCCTCCACTTT.